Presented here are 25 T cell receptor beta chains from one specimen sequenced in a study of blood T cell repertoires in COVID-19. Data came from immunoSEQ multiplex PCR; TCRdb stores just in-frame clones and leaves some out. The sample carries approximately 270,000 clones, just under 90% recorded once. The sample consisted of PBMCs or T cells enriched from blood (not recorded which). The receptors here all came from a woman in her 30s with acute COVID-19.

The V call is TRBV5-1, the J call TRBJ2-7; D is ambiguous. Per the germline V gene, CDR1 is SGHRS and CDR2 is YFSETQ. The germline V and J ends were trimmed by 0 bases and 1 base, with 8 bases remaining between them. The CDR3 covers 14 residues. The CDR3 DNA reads TGCGCCAGCAGCTTGGAGACACTTTCCTACGAGCAGTACTTC. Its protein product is CASSLETLSYEQYF. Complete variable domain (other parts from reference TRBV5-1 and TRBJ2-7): KAGVTQTPRYLIKTRGQQVTLSCSPISGHRSVSWYQQTPGQGLQFLFEYFSETQRNKGNFPGRFSGRQFSNSRSEMNVSTLELGDSALYLCASSLETLSYEQYFGPGTRLTVT.

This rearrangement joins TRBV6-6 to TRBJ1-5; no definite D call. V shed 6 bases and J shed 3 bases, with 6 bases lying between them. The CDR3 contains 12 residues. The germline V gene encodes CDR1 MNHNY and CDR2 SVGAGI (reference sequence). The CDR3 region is CASRGDNQPQHF. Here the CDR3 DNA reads TGTGCCAGCAGAGGAGACAATCAGCCCCAGCATTTT.

In nucleotides, the CDR3 is TGTGCCAGCAGCGAAGAGGAGCTCGGGGCCGGGGAGCTGTTTTTT. Its translation is CASSEEELGAGELFF. The gene calls are TRBV11-3 and TRBJ2-2, with D perhaps TRBD2 (5 bases). This CDR3 has 15 amino acids. Trimming left V 5 bases short and J 6 bases short, with 16 bases between. CDR1 and CDR2 (germline): SGHNT, YENEEA.

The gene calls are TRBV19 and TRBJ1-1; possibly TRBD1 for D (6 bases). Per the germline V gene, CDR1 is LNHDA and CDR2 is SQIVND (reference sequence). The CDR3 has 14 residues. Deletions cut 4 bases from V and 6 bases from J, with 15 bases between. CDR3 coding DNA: TGTGCCAGTAGTAGACAGGCTCTTCGATCTGAAGCTTTCTTT. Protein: CASSRQALRSEAFF.

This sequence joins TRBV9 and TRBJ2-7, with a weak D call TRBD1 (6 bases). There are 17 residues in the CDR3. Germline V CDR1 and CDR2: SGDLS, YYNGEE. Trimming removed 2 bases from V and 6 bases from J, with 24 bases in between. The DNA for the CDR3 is TGTGCCAGCAGCGTGGGGGCGGGCGGGCCGACTTGGGCCGAGCAGTACTTC. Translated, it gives CASSVGAGGPTWAEQYF.

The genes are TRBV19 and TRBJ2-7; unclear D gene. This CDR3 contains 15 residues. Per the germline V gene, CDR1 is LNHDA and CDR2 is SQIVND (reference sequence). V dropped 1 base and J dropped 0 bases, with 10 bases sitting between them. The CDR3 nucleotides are TGTGCCAGTAGTATAGCGGGTACCGTCTCCTACGAGCAGTACTTC. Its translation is CASSIAGTVSYEQYF.

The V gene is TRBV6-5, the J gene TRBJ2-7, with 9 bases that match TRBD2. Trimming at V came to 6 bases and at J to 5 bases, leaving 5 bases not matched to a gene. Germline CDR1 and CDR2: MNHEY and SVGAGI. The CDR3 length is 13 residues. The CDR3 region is CASSWKREDEQYF. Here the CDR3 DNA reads TGTGCCAGCAGCTGGAAGCGGGAGGACGAGCAGTACTTC.

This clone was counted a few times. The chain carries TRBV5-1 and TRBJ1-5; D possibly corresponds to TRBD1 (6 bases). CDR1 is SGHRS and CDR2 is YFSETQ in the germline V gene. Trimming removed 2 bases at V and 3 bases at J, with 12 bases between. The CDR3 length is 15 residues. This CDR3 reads CASSLGGALNQPQHF. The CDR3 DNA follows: TGCGCCAGCAGCTTAGGGGGGGCCCTCAATCAGCCCCAGCATTTT.

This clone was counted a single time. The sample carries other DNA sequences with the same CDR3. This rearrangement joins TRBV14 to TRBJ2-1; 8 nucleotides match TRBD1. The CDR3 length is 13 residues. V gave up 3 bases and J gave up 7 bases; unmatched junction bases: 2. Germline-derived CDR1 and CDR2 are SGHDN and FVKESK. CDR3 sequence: CASSQDRENEQFF. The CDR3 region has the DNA TGTGCCAGCAGCCAGGACAGGGAAAATGAGCAGTTCTTC.

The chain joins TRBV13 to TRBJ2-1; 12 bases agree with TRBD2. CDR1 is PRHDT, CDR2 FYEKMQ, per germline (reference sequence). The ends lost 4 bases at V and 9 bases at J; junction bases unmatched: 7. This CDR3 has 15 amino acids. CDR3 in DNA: TGTGCCAGCAGCTCAAGACTAGCGGGAGCCCTTGAGCAGTTCTTC. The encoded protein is CASSSRLAGALEQFF.

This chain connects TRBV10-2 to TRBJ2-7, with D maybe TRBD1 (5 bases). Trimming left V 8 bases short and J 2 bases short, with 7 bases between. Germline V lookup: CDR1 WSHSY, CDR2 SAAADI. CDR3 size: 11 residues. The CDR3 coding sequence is TGCGCCAGCGCAGGGACCTACGAGCAGTACTTC. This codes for CASAGTYEQYF.

CDR3 nucleotide sequence: TGTGCCAGTCGAAGGACTAGCGGGACGTCCGGGGAGCTGTTTTTT. Translating it yields CASRRTSGTSGELFF. The V and J genes are TRBV19 and TRBJ2-2, with TRBD2 identical over 12 bases. In germline, CDR1 is LNHDA, CDR2 SQIVND (reference sequence). CDR3 length: 15 amino acids. J gave up 6 bases and V 8 bases, and 7 bases lay outside the gene matches. Supplemented by reference TRBV19 and TRBJ2-2, the full variable domain reads DGGITQSPKYLFRKEGQNVTLSCEQNLNHDAMYWYRQDPGQGLRLIYYSQIVNDFQKGDIAEGYSVSREKKESFPLTVTSAQKNPTAFYLCASRRTSGTSGELFFGEGSRLTVL.

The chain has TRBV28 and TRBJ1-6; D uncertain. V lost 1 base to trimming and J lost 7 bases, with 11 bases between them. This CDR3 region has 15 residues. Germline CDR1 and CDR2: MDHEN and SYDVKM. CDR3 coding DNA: TGTGCCAGCAGTTTATTCCAAAACAACAATTCACCCCTCCACTTT. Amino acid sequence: CASSLFQNNNSPLHF.

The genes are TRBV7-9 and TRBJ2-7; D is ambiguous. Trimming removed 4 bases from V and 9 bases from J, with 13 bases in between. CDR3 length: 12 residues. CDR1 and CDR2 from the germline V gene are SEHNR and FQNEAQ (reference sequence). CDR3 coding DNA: TGTGCCAGCAGCTCGACTGGCCTTGGGCAGTACTTC. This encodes CASSSTGLGQYF.

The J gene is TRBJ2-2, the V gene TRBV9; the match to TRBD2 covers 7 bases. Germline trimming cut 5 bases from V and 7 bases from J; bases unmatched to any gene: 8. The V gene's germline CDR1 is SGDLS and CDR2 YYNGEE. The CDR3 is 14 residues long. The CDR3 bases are TGTGCCAGCAGTGGCGGGGGTTCTTTCGGGGAGCTGTTTTTT. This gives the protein CASSGGGSFGELFF. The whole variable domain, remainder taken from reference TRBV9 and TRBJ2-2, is DSGVTQTPKHLITATGQRVTLRCSPRSGDLSVYWYQQSLDQGLQFLIQYYNGEERAKGNILERFSAQQFPDLHSELNLSSLELGDSALYFCASSGGGSFGELFFGEGSRLTVL.

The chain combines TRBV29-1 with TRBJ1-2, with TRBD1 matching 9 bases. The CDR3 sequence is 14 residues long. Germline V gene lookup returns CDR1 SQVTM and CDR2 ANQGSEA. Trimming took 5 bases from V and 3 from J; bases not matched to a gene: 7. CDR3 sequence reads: CSVLQGAKDYGYTF. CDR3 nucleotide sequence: TGCAGCGTTTTACAGGGGGCGAAGGACTATGGCTACACCTTC.

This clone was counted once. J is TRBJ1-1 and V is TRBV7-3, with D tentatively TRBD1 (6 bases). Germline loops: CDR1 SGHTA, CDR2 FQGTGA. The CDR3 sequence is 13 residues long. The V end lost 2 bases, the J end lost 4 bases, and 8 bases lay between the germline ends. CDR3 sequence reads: CASSLGGGTEAFF. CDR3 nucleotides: TGTGCCAGCAGCTTAGGGGGCGGCACTGAAGCTTTCTTT.

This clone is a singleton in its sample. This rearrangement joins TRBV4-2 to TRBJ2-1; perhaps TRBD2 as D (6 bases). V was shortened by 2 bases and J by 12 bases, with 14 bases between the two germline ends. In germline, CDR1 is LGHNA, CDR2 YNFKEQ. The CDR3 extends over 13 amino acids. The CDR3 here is CASSQTDNGGQFF. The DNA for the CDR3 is TGTGCCAGCAGCCAAACGGACAACGGGGGGCAGTTCTTC.

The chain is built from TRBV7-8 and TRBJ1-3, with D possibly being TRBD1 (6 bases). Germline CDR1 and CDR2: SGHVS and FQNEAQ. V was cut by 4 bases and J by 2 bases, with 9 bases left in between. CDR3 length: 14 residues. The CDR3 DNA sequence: TGTGCCAGCAGCTCCAGGGGAGCTGGAAACACCATATATTTT. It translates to CASSSRGAGNTIYF. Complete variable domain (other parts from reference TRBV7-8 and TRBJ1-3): GAGVSQSPRYKVAKRGQDVALRCDPISGHVSLFWYQQALGQGPEFLTYFQNEAQLDKSGLPSDRFFAERPEGSVSTLKIQRTQQEDSAVYLCASSSRGAGNTIYFGEGSWLTVV.

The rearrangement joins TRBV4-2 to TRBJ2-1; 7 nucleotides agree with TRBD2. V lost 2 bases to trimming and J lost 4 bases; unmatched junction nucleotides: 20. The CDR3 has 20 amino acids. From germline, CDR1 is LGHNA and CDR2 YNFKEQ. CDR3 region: CASSQQPPGVKRDWYNEQFF. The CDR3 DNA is TGTGCCAGCAGCCAACAACCTCCCGGGGTAAAGCGGGACTGGTACAATGAGCAGTTCTTC.

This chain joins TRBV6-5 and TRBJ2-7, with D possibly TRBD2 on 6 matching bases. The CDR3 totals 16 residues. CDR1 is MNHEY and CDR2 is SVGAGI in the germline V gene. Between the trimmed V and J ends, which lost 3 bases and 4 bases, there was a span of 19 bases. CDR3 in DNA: TGTGCCAGCAGTTATGAAGTTGGGGGGAAAGCATACGAGCAGTACTTC. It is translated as CASSYEVGGKAYEQYF.

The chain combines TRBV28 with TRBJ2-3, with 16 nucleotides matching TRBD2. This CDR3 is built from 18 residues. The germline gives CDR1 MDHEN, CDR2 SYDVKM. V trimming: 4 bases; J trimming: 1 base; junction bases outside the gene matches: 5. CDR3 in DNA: TGTGCCAGCAGTTACTCCGGGACTAGCGGGAGGGGCACAGATACGCAGTATTTT. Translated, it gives CASSYSGTSGRGTDTQYF.

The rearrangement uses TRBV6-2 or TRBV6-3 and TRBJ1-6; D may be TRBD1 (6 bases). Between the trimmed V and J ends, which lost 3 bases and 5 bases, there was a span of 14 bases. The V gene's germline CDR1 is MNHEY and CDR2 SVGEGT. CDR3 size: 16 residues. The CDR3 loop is CASSYSTDRDNSPLHF. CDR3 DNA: TGTGCCAGCAGTTATTCCACGGACAGAGATAATTCACCCCTCCACTTT.

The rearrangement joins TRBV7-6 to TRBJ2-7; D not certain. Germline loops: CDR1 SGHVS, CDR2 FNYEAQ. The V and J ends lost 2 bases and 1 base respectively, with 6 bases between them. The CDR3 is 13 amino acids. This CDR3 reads CASSLSESYEQYF. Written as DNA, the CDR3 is TGTGCCAGCAGCTTATCCGAGTCCTACGAGCAGTACTTC.

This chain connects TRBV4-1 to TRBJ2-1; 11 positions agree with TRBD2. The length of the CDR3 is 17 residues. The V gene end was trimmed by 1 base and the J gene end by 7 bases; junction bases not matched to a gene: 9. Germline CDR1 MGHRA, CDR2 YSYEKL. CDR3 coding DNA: TGCGCCAGCAGCCAAGTTGTGGCGTCTAGCGGGAGGAATGAGCAGTTCTTC. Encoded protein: CASSQVVASSGRNEQFF.